A single sample is the source of the 21 T cell receptor beta chains below, sequenced in a study of early stage breast cancer tumors. The protocol was immunoSEQ multiplex PCR, while the TCRdb copy is restricted to in-frame clones and leaves out a portion. The sample holds 10,000 or so clones, about two thirds seen once. The sample was normal breast tissue next to the tumor. These receptors were collected from a person in their 60s with breast cancer.

This chain joins TRBV9 and TRBJ2-5, with D maybe TRBD2 (6 bases). The CDR3 loop spans 15 amino acids. Germline V gives CDR1 SGDLS, CDR2 YYNGEE. The V gene lost 0 bases and the J gene lost 2 bases, with 11 bases spanning the gap. CDR3 loop: CASSVGPGRQETQYF. The DNA for the CDR3 is TGTGCCAGCAGCGTAGGTCCAGGGAGGCAAGAGACCCAGTACTTC.

This clone was seen just once. The rearrangement joins TRBV4-3 to TRBJ2-2, with 10 positions matching TRBD2. The germline gives CDR1 LGHNA, CDR2 YSLEER. With V trimmed by 4 bases and J by 8 bases, 10 bases remained unmatched. The CDR3 extends over 16 amino acids. The CDR3 loop is CASSPQREGLLGELFF. CDR3 coding DNA: TGCGCCAGCAGCCCTCAGCGGGAGGGACTCCTGGGGGAGCTGTTTTTT.

V is TRBV19 and J is TRBJ2-6; 7 nucleotides line up with TRBD1. In germline, CDR1 is LNHDA, CDR2 SQIVND (reference sequence). V lost 3 bases to trimming and J lost 1 base; unmatched junction nucleotides: 6. The CDR3 contains 17 residues. The CDR3 sequence: CASSISSRGSGANVLTF. Here the CDR3 DNA reads TGTGCCAGTAGTATCTCCTCCAGGGGGTCTGGGGCCAACGTCCTGACTTTC.

This clone was detected a few times. The chain recombines TRBV15 with TRBJ2-3; a possible D gene is TRBD2 (5 bases). The CDR3 runs to 11 residues. With 3 bases removed from V and 9 bases from J, the gap between germline ends came to 7 bases. CDR1 is LNHNV and CDR2 is YYDKDF in the germline V gene (reference sequence). The CDR3 protein is CATSSGITQYF. The CDR3 nucleotides read TGTGCCACCAGCAGCGGGATAACGCAGTATTTT.

CDR3 loop: CASSQDRANYGYTF. The CDR3 DNA reads TGTGCCAGCAGCCAAGACAGAGCTAACTATGGCTACACCTTC. The rearrangement uses TRBV27 and TRBJ1-2, with a possible D match to TRBD1 (5 bases). The CDR3 is 14 amino acids. Germline CDR1 is MNHEY and CDR2 is SMNVEV (reference sequence). The V end was cut by 6 bases, the J end by 0 bases, with 11 bases between.

The chain recombines TRBV4-3 with TRBJ2-7, with 11 bases identical to TRBD2. Germline V gene lookup returns CDR1 LGHNA and CDR2 YSLEER. The V gene end was trimmed by 2 bases and the J gene end by 2 bases; junction bases not matched to a gene: 2. CDR3 size: 15 residues. CDR3 DNA sequence: TGCGCCAGCAGCCAATTACTAGCGGGAGCCTACGAGCAGTACTTC. Protein product: CASSQLLAGAYEQYF.

The V and J genes are TRBV15 and TRBJ1-1; 7 nucleotides agree with TRBD1. In germline, CDR1 is LNHNV, CDR2 YYDKDF (reference sequence). Trimming removed 5 bases from V and 3 bases from J; junction bases left unmatched: 3. CDR3 length: 13 residues. The CDR3 reads CATSRQGDTEAFF. DNA for the CDR3: TGTGCCACCAGCCGACAGGGCGACACTGAAGCTTTCTTT.

V usage is TRBV28 and J usage is TRBJ2-7; a weak D match, TRBD2 (6 bases). This CDR3 comprises 14 residues. V was clipped by 5 bases and J by 6 bases, with 17 bases between them. Germline CDR1 MDHEN, CDR2 SYDVKM. CDR3 coding DNA: TGTGCCAGCAGTCGCCGGGAGCGAGAACGCGAGCAGTACTTC. This gives the protein CASSRREREREQYF.

The chain carries TRBV7-9 and TRBJ2-7; 11 nucleotides align to TRBD1. The J segment lost 2 bases and the V segment lost 5 bases, leaving 5 bases of the junction unmatched. The length of the CDR3 is 15 residues. Per the germline V gene, CDR1 is SEHNR and CDR2 is FQNEAQ (reference sequence). Here the CDR3 DNA reads TGTGCCAGCAGCCCTAGGACAGGGGGCGCCTACGAGCAGTACTTC. Translating gives CASSPRTGGAYEQYF. The full variable domain, rest sourced from reference TRBV7-9 and TRBJ2-7, is DTGVSQNPRHKITKRGQNVTFRCDPISEHNRLYWYRQTLGQGPEFLTYFQNEAQLEKSRLLSDRFSAERPKGSFSTLEIQRTEQGDSAMYLCASSPRTGGAYEQYFGPGTRLTVT.

The chain links TRBV9 to TRBJ2-2; D is perhaps TRBD2 (5 bases). This CDR3 spans 14 amino acids. The germline CDR1 and CDR2 sequences are SGDLS and YYNGEE. Trimming stripped 1 base from V and 5 bases from J, with 9 bases between. The CDR3 nucleotides are TGTGCCAGCAGCGTACTAGCTGTGACCGGGGAGCTGTTTTTT. Its translation: CASSVLAVTGELFF.

This chain links TRBV5-1 with TRBJ2-2; 10 positions agree with TRBD2. Trimming at V came to 3 bases and at J to 6 bases, leaving 5 bases not matched to a gene. Germline CDR1 SGHRS, CDR2 YFSETQ. The CDR3 loop spans 15 amino acids. CDR3 sequence (DNA): TGCGCCAGCAGCTCGGACCTAGCGGGGGCCGGGGAGCTGTTTTTT. It is translated as CASSSDLAGAGELFF. Based on the CDR3 plus reference TRBV5-1 and TRBJ2-2, the full variable domain is KAGVTQTPRYLIKTRGQQVTLSCSPISGHRSVSWYQQTPGQGLQFLFEYFSETQRNKGNFPGRFSGRQFSNSRSEMNVSTLELGDSALYLCASSSDLAGAGELFFGEGSRLTVL.

V gene TRBV19 combines with J gene TRBJ1-4; D is possibly TRBD1 (5 bases). V was clipped by 3 bases and J by 3 bases, with 17 bases between them. Germline V CDR1 and CDR2: LNHDA, SQIVND (reference sequence). This CDR3 spans 17 amino acids. The CDR3 DNA sequence: TGTGCCAGTAGTATGTTTGCCGACAGTTCGGCTAATGAAAAACTGTTTTTT. Translated, it gives CASSMFADSSANEKLFF. The full variable domain, completed using reference TRBV19 and TRBJ1-4, is DGGITQSPKYLFRKEGQNVTLSCEQNLNHDAMYWYRQDPGQGLRLIYYSQIVNDFQKGDIAEGYSVSREKKESFPLTVTSAQKNPTAFYLCASSMFADSSANEKLFFGSGTQLSVL.

This clone turned up a few times. The rearrangement links TRBV7-6 to TRBJ2-2, with TRBD1 identical over 9 bases. The CDR3 totals 14 residues. From germline, CDR1 is SGHVS and CDR2 FNYEAQ. Trimming removed 3 bases from V and 6 bases from J; junction bases left unmatched: 2. The CDR3 spells CASSLGTGSGELFF. For the CDR3, the DNA is TGTGCCAGCAGCTTGGGGACAGGGTCCGGGGAGCTGTTTTTT.

The table lists this clone with a few counts. The genes are TRBV2 and TRBJ2-7; D possibly corresponds to TRBD2 (5 bases). This CDR3 comprises 14 residues. The germline CDR1 and CDR2 sequences are SNHLY and FYNNEI. Trimming cost V 2 bases and J 6 bases, with 14 bases left between them. The DNA for the CDR3 is TGTGCCAGCAGTGAAATCCGGGAAGACGGCGAGCAGTACTTC. This sequence encodes CASSEIREDGEQYF.

V usage is TRBV20-1 and J usage is TRBJ1-1; D not resolved. In germline, CDR1 is DFQATT, CDR2 SNEGSKA (reference sequence). V shed 6 bases and J shed 3 bases, with 8 bases lying between them. The CDR3 length is 11 residues. CDR3 region: CSAHGDTEAFF. The CDR3 nucleotides read TGCAGTGCCCACGGGGACACTGAAGCTTTCTTT.

Only one count was recorded for this clone. The chain links TRBV7-8 to TRBJ1-5; 9 bases align to TRBD1. Unmatched junction bases numbered 12, after V lost 1 base and J lost 2 bases. This CDR3 comprises 19 residues. Germline values: CDR1 SGHVS, CDR2 FQNEAQ. As DNA, the CDR3 is TGTGCCAGCAGCTTAGAAGGCCCCGGACAGGGGACCCGCAATCAGCCCCAGCATTTT. Protein product: CASSLEGPGQGTRNQPQHF.

This clone was observed a handful of times. This chain connects TRBV6-5 to TRBJ2-3; 7 positions agree with TRBD2. The CDR3 is 14 amino acids. From germline, CDR1 is MNHEY and CDR2 SVGAGI. With V trimmed by 4 bases and J by 4 bases, 5 bases remained unmatched. In nucleotides, the CDR3 is TGTGCCAGCAGTTCCACTAGCGTCCCAGATACGCAGTATTTT. Encoded protein: CASSSTSVPDTQYF.

The count of this clone is one. The rearrangement links TRBV28 to TRBJ1-5; 9 bases line up with TRBD1. Trimming removed 4 bases from V and 5 bases from J; junction bases left unmatched: 6. The CDR3 totals 15 residues. Germline-derived CDR1 and CDR2 are MDHEN and SYDVKM. The CDR3 DNA reads TGTGCCAGCAGTTCCCCCGGGACAGGGTATCAGCCCCAGCATTTT. This gives the protein CASSSPGTGYQPQHF.

This rearrangement joins TRBV30 to TRBJ1-2; 9 bases are shared with TRBD1. V was pared by 3 bases and J by 7 bases, with 9 bases of the junction left unmatched. The CDR3 has 14 amino acids. The V gene's germline CDR1 is GTSNPN and CDR2 SVGIG (reference sequence). In DNA, the CDR3 is TGTGCCTGGAGCGGACACAGGGGGCAGGGTGGCTACACCTTC. Translating it yields CAWSGHRGQGGYTF.

This clone was picked up one time. The chain combines TRBV5-1 with TRBJ1-1; D is unclear. Between the trimmed V and J ends, which lost 1 base and 3 bases, there was a span of 7 bases. The CDR3 is 13 residues long. CDR1 and CDR2 (germline): SGHRS, YFSETQ. The CDR3 is CASSLLVHTEAFF. CDR3 coding DNA: TGCGCCAGCAGCTTGCTCGTCCACACTGAAGCTTTCTTT. The complete variable domain, with remaining parts taken from reference TRBV5-1 and TRBJ1-1, reads KAGVTQTPRYLIKTRGQQVTLSCSPISGHRSVSWYQQTPGQGLQFLFEYFSETQRNKGNFPGRFSGRQFSNSRSEMNVSTLELGDSALYLCASSLLVHTEAFFGQGTRLTVV.

The chain links TRBV6-5 to TRBJ2-7; 10 nucleotides align to TRBD1. The length of the CDR3 is 15 residues. V lost 6 bases, J lost 6 bases, and 11 bases stayed unmatched. Germline V gene data show CDR1 as MNHEY and CDR2 as SVGAGI. The CDR3: CASRLGGTGAGEQYF. CDR3 nucleotides: TGTGCCAGCAGGCTAGGCGGGACAGGGGCCGGCGAGCAGTACTTC.